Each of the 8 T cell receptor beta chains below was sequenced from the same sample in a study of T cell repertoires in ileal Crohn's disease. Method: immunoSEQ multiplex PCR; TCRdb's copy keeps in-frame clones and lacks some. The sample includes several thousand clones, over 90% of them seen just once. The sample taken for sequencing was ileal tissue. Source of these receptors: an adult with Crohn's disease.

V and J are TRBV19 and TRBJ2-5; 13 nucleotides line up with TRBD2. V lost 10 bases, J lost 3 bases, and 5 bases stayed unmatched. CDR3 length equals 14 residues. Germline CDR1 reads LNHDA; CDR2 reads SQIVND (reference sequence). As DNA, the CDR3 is TGTGCCACACGGACTAGCGGGAGTAAAGAGACCCAGTACTTC. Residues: CATRTSGSKETQYF. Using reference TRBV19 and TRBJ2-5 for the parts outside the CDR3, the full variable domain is DGGITQSPKYLFRKEGQNVTLSCEQNLNHDAMYWYRQDPGQGLRLIYYSQIVNDFQKGDIAEGYSVSREKKESFPLTVTSAQKNPTAFYLCATRTSGSKETQYFGPGTRLLVL.

DNA for the CDR3: TGTGCCAGCAGCCACCGACAGGCGGGCGGCTACACCTTC. Translation gives CASSHRQAGGYTF. This chain links TRBV11-1 with TRBJ1-2; the D gene is possibly TRBD1 (6 bases). V lost 5 bases to trimming and J lost 8 bases, with 15 bases between them. This CDR3 contains 13 residues. Per the germline V gene, CDR1 is SGHAT and CDR2 is FQDESV (reference sequence).

The CDR3 sequence: CATPKTSGRFEQFF. The CDR3 coding sequence is TGTGCCACCCCGAAGACTAGCGGGAGGTTCGAGCAGTTCTTC. The chain joins TRBV13 to TRBJ2-1; 13 bases fit TRBD2. CDR3 size: 14 residues. Unmatched junction bases numbered 10, after V lost 10 bases and J lost 10 bases. CDR1 and CDR2 (germline): PRHDT, FYEKMQ (reference sequence). Full variable domain (outside the CDR3, taken from reference TRBV13 and TRBJ2-1): AAGVIQSPRHLIKEKRETATLKCYPIPRHDTVYWYQQGPGQDPQFLISFYEKMQSDKGSIPDRFSAQQFSDYHSELNMSSLELGDSALYFCATPKTSGRFEQFFGPGTRLTVL.

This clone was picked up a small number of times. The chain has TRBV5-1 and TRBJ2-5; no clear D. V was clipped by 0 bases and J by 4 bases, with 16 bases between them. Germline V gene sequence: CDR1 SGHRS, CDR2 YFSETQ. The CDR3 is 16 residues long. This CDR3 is CASSLGLRLAGETQYF. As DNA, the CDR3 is TGCGCCAGCAGCTTGGGGCTACGTTTGGCAGGAGAGACCCAGTACTTC.

This CDR3 reads CASSGGATEAFF. The CDR3 nucleotides read TGTGCCAGCAGTGGCGGGGCTACTGAAGCTTTCTTT. This sequence joins TRBV2 and TRBJ1-1; D perhaps matches TRBD1 (5 bases). Deletions cut 4 bases from V and 5 bases from J, with 8 bases between. Germline CDR1 SNHLY, CDR2 FYNNEI. The CDR3 runs 12 residues.

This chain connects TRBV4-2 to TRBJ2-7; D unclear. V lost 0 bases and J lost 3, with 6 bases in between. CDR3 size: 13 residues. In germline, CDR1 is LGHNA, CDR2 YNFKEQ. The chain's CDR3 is CASSQDKLYEQYF. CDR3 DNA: TGTGCCAGCAGCCAAGACAAGCTCTACGAGCAGTACTTC.

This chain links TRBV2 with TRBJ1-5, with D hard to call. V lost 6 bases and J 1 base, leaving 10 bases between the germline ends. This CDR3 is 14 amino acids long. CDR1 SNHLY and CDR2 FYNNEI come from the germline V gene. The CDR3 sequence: CASRATGSNQPQHF. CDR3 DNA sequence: TGTGCCAGCAGGGCCACGGGGAGCAATCAGCCCCAGCATTTT.

CDR3 bases: TGTGCCAGCAGTTTCGGTTGGCCCCCCTCGGGGGTGAACACTGAAGCTTTCTTT. Translated: CASSFGWPPSGVNTEAFF. The chain uses TRBV28 and TRBJ1-1; TRBD1 might be the D (5 bases). There are 18 residues in the CDR3. Trimming took off 3 bases at V and 0 bases at J, with 20 bases between the two ends. Germline V gene data show CDR1 as MDHEN and CDR2 as SYDVKM.